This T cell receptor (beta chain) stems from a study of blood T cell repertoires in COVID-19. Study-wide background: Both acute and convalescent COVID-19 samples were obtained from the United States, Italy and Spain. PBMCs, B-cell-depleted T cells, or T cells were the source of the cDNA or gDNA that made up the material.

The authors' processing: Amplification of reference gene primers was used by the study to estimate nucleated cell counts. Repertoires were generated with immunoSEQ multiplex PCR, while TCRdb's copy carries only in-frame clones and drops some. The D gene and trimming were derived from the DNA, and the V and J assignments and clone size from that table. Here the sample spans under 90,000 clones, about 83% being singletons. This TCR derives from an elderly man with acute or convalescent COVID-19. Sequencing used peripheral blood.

The CDR3 nucleotides are TGTGCCAGCATTCTTAGCGGGAGTCAATATAGGAATGAGCAGTTCTTC. This translates into CASILSGSQYRNEQFF. This rearrangement joins TRBV28 to TRBJ2-1; 9 nucleotides match TRBD2. V trimming: 7 bases; J trimming: 7 bases; junction bases outside the gene matches: 14. CDR1 and CDR2 (germline): MDHEN, SYDVKM. This CDR3 is built from 16 residues. The variable domain in full, with the rest retrieved from reference TRBV28 and TRBJ2-1, is DVKVTQSSRYLVKRTGEKVFLECVQDMDHENMFWYRQDPGLGLRLIYFSYDVKMKEKGDIPEGYSVSREKKERFSLILESASTNQTSMYLCASILSGSQYRNEQFFGPGTRLTVL.